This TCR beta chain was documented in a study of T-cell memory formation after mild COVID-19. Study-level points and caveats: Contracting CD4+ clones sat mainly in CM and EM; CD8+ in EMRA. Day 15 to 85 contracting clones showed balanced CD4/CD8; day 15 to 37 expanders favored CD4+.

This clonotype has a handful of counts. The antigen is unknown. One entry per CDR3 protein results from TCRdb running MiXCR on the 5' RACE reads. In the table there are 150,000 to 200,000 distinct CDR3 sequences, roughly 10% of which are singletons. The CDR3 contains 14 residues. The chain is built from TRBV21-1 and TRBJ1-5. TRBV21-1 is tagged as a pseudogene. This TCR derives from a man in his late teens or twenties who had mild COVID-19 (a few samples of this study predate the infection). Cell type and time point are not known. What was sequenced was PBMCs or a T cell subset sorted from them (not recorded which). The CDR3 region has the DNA TGTGCCAGCAAGTCTGTGGATAGCAATCAGCCCCAGCATTTT. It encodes CASKSVDSNQPQHF.